This T cell receptor beta chain was recorded in a study of regulatory T cells in long-lasting Graves disease. Trimming cost V 0 bases and J 4 bases; bases outside gene matches: 8. The CDR3 consists of 15 residues. Germline V gene lookup returns CDR1 SQVTM and CDR2 ANQGSEA. Through Arm-PCR of CDR3 regions and iRepertoire HTBI primers, TCR beta libraries were built. Authors' processing steps: Among the samples, 60 to 75 TRBV and 14 TRBJ segments were identified. A single record per CDR3 protein comes from TCRdb applying MiXCR to the multiplex PCR reads. The authors' filters were not applied to this entry. The sample includes around 450,000 distinct CDR3 sequences, 15% to 20% of them seen just once. The time point is: newly diagnosed GD, antithyroid drugs for less than 3 months. RNA from PBMCs was the source of the TCR library. This clonotype was detected ten times or more. These data also formed part of another study, on T cells in Graves' hyperthyroidism and ophthalmopathy.

The material was peripheral blood mononuclear cells (PBMCs), obtained at new diagnosis, from a patient treated with antithyroid drugs. The rearrangement joins TRBV29-1 to TRBJ2-7, with 8 nucleotides matching TRBD2. The origin of this receptor is a man aged 35 to 55 with Graves disease. The CDR3 nucleotides are TGCAGCGTTGAAGATCACAGCGGGAGAAATTACGAGCAGTACTTC. Its protein is CSVEDHSGRNYEQYF.